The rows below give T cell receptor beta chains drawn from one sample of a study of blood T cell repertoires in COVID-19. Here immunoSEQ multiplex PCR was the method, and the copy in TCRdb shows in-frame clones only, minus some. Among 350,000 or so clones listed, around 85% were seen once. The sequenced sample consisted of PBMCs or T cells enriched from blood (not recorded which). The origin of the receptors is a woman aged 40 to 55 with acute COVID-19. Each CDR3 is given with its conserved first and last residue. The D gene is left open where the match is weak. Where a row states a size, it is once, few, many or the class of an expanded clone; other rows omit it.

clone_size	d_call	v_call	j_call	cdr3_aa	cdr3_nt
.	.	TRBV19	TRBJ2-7	CASNQGNEQYF	TGTGCCAGCAACCAGGGAAACGAGCAGTACTTC
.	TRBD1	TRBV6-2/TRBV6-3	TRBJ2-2	CASSFRQGAGELFF	TGTGCCAGCAGTTTTCGACAGGGGGCCGGGGAGCTGTTTTTT
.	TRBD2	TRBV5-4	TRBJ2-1	CASSPTSGSSYNEQFF	TGTGCCAGCAGCCCGACTAGCGGGAGCTCCTACAATGAGCAGTTCTTC
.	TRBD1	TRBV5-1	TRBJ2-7	CASSLAPGDTGGNYEQYF	TGCGCCAGCAGCTTGGCACCAGGAGACACAGGGGGCAACTACGAGCAGTACTTC
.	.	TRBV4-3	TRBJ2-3	CASSQERGLAQYF	TGCGCCAGCAGCCAAGAAAGGGGCCTCGCGCAGTATTTT
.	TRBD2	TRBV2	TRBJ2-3	CASSALAETQYF	TGTGCCAGCAGTGCCCTAGCGGAGACGCAGTATTTT
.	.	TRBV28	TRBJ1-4	CASSLPGSPVGGREKLFF	TGTGCCAGCAGTTTGCCGGGGTCCCCGGTGGGTGGTAGGGAAAAACTGTTTTTT
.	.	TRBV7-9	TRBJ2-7	CASSLALAVRSYEQYF	TGTGCCAGCAGCTTAGCCTTAGCGGTCCGCTCCTACGAGCAGTACTTC
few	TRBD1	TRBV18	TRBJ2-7	CASSPGTAYEQYF	TGTGCCAGCTCACCTGGGACAGCCTACGAGCAGTACTTC
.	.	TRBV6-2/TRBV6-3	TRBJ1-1	CASSVPTDRLMNTEAFF	TGTGCCAGCAGTGTACCAACTGACAGGCTCATGAACACTGAAGCTTTCTTT
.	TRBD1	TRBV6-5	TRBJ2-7	CASSYASGTGLHEQYF	TGTGCCAGCAGTTACGCTTCCGGGACAGGGCTCCACGAGCAGTACTTC
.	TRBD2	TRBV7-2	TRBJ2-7	CASKLAGGGKQYF	TGTGCCAGCAAACTAGCGGGGGGCGGCAAGCAGTACTTC
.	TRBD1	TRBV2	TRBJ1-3	CASSMDRTSGNTIYF	TGTGCCAGCAGTATGGACAGGACCTCTGGAAACACCATATATTTT
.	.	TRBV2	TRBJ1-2	CASRQNSRGIIYGYTF	TGTGCCAGCAGGCAAAACAGTCGAGGGATTATCTATGGCTACACCTTC
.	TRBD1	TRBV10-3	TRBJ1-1	CAIGGQGRKNTEAFF	TGTGCCATCGGGGGACAGGGGAGGAAGAACACTGAAGCTTTCTTT
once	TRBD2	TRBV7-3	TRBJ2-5	CASRDPAGGSQETQYF	TGTGCCAGCAGAGACCCAGCGGGAGGCAGCCAAGAGACCCAGTACTTC
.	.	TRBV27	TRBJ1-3	CASSSRTVTGGNTIYF	TGTGCCAGCAGTTCCCGGACAGTGACGGGTGGAAACACCATATATTTT
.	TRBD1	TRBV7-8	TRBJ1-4	CASSLKRDRVNEKLFF	TGTGCCAGCAGCTTAAAGAGAGACAGGGTTAATGAAAAACTGTTTTTT
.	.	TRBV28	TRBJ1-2	CASRSSLTSIGYTF	TGTGCCAGCCGATCGTCCCTAACGTCTATTGGCTACACCTTC
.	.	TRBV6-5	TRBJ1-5	CASSSQRSMSPKHF	TGTGCCAGCAGTTCCCAAAGATCAATGAGTCCGAAGCATTTT
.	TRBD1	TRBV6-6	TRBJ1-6	CASSPTRLILGGGSPLHF	TGTGCCAGCAGTCCGACCAGGCTGATTCTAGGGGGCGGTTCACCCCTCCACTTT
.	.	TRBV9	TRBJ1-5	CASSPGVAGFSNQPQHF	TGTGCCAGCAGCCCGGGGGTGGCGGGTTTCAGCAATCAGCCCCAGCATTTT
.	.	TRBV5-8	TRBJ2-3	CASSFLLKFDRSTDTQYF	TGTGCCAGCAGCTTCCTTTTAAAATTCGACAGAAGCACAGATACGCAGTATTTT
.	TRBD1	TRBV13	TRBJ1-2	CASSLKPGQGNYGYTF	TGTGCCAGCAGCTTAAAACCGGGACAGGGGAACTATGGCTACACCTTC